A selection of T cell receptor beta chains follows, all from one sample in a study of spatial heterogeneity in lung cancer. TCRdb re-called the 5' RACE reads with MiXCR, one entry per CDR3 protein. The top ten clones hold about 20% of a sample with fewer than 25,000 distinct CDR3 sequences, around 9.6% of them seen once. Source: PBMCs, taken at follow-up. These receptors originate from a male donor with early-stage non-small cell lung cancer. Both conserved end residues are part of each CDR3. A D gene is named only where the DNA matches it firmly. Size is stated for part of the rows, as once, few or many counts, or as a class when the clone is expanded.

>few|TRBV27|TRBD1|TRBJ2-5
TGTGCCAGCAGTTTCGCCGGGACAGGGCGAGAGACCCAGTACTTC
CASSFAGTGRETQYF
>many|TRBV5-6|.|TRBJ2-7
TGTGCCAGCAGCTTTGGTGGGGCCTACGAGCAGTACTTC
CASSFGGAYEQYF
>.|TRBV6-1|TRBD2|TRBJ2-3
TGTGCCAGCAGACCTAGGACTAGCGGGGGGCGGGACACAGATACGCAGTATTTT
CASRPRTSGGRDTDTQYF
>.|TRBV5-1|TRBD1|TRBJ1-2
TGCGCCAGCAGCTCCGGGACAGGGGGCGCTGGCTATGGCTACACCTTC
CASSSGTGGAGYGYTF
>few|TRBV6-5|.|TRBJ2-3
TGTGCCAGCAGACCCGCTATCACAGATACGCAGTATTTT
CASRPAITDTQYF
>.|TRBV7-2|.|TRBJ2-3
TGTGCCAGCAGCGCCCGCACAGATACGCAGTATTTT
CASSARTDTQYF
>few|TRBV20-1|.|TRBJ1-2
TGCAGTGCTAGAGTCAGCGGGTATTATGGCTACACCTTC
CSARVSGYYGYTF
>many|TRBV18|.|TRBJ2-7
TGTGCCAGCTCACCTGACGAGGTTTCCTACGAGCAGTACTTC
CASSPDEVSYEQYF
>few|TRBV19|.|TRBJ2-7
TGTGCCAGTAGCCCCGCAGGTGTTTACTACGAGCAGTACTTC
CASSPAGVYYEQYF
>few|TRBV13|TRBD2|TRBJ2-1
TGTGCCAGCAGTCGGGAGGGGTATGAGCAGTTCTTC
CASSREGYEQFF
>many|TRBV4-2|.|TRBJ1-2
TGTGCCAGCAGCCAAGAGGGGCAGGGGCCCAACTATGGCTACACCTTC
CASSQEGQGPNYGYTF
>few|TRBV10-3|.|TRBJ1-2
TGTGCCATCAGCCAGGGTGTAAGCTACACCTTC
CAISQGVSYTF
>many|TRBV5-8|TRBD1|TRBJ1-3
TGTGCCAGCAGCTCGAGGACGACAGGGGCTGGAAACACCATATATTTT
CASSSRTTGAGNTIYF
>few|TRBV7-9|TRBD2|TRBJ2-2
TGTGCCAGCAGCAACATGGGAGGGCACACCGGGGAGCTGTTTTTT
CASSNMGGHTGELFF
>few|TRBV29-1|.|TRBJ2-2
TGCAGCGCCGTGGGACGGGCGAACACCGGGGAGCTGTTTTTT
CSAVGRANTGELFF
>many|TRBV27|.|TRBJ2-2
TGTGCCAGCCGGGTCGCACTGGACACCGGGGAGCTGTTTTTT
CASRVALDTGELFF
>many|TRBV7-8|.|TRBJ1-1
TGTGCCAGCAGCTTATATGGGGGGAACACTGAAGCTTTCTTT
CASSLYGGNTEAFF
>few|TRBV2|TRBD2|TRBJ2-1
TGTGCCAGCAGTTGGCTAGCGGGGGGGAGTGAGCAGTTCTTC
CASSWLAGGSEQFF
>.|TRBV7-6|.|TRBJ2-7
TGTGCCAGCAGCCCCGGGCCTAACTACGAGCAGTACTTC
CASSPGPNYEQYF
>few|TRBV5-1|TRBD1|TRBJ1-6
TGCGCCAGCAGCCTGACAGGGGGCGAAAATTCACCCCTCCACTTT
CASSLTGGENSPLHF
>many|TRBV15|.|TRBJ2-5
TGTGCCACTCTTGCGGACGGGGAACGGTCCCAGTACTTC
CATLADGERSQYF
>.|TRBV29-1|TRBD1|TRBJ2-1
TGCAGCGTTGAGGCTGAGGACAGGTCCTATCGGTATGAGCAGTTCTTC
CSVEAEDRSYRYEQFF
>medium-sized|TRBV27|.|TRBJ1-2
TGTGCCAGCAGTTTATCGGTAGGGGGACGAGTCGGCTACACCTTC
CASSLSVGGRVGYTF
>.|TRBV4-3|.|TRBJ2-1
TGCGCCAGCAGCCACCGGGACACCAATGAGCAGTTCTTC
CASSHRDTNEQFF
>few|TRBV28|TRBD1|TRBJ1-1
TGTGCCAGCAGTTTAGCCTTAGGGGGCTCGACTGAAGCTTTCTTT
CASSLALGGSTEAFF
>.|TRBV5-6|.|TRBJ1-1
TGTGCCAGCAGCCCCCAGGGGTCGGAGACTGAAGCTTTCTTT
CASSPQGSETEAFF
>.|TRBV6-2/TRBV6-3|TRBD1|TRBJ1-6
TGTGCCAGCAGGTCTGGACAGGGGCGGGATACACCCCTCCACTTT
CASRSGQGRDTPLHF
>many|TRBV29-1|.|TRBJ2-6
TGCAGCGTACCGCGGACAGACCCGAGCTCTGGGGCCAACGTCCTGACTTTC
CSVPRTDPSSGANVLTF
>many|TRBV24-1|TRBD1|TRBJ2-3
TGTGCCACCAGTGATTTGACAGGGGCTAGCACAGATACGCAGTATTTT
CATSDLTGASTDTQYF
>many|TRBV5-1|TRBD1|TRBJ1-1
TGCGCCAGCAGCCCCGACAGGGGGCATCAGAACACTGAAGCTTTCTTT
CASSPDRGHQNTEAFF
>many|TRBV7-8|.|TRBJ1-5
TGTGCCAGCAGCTTAGCTAGGGGCCCGAGTAATCAGCCCCAGCATTTT
CASSLARGPSNQPQHF
>.|TRBV6-5|TRBD1|TRBJ1-2
TGTGCCAGCAGTTACTCGCTGCCGGGACAGGGGTTTGGCTACACCTTC
CASSYSLPGQGFGYTF
>.|TRBV7-2|.|TRBJ2-7
TGTGCCAGCGGGGCACGGAGCTCCTACGAGCAGTACTTC
CASGARSSYEQYF
>few|TRBV3-1|TRBD1|TRBJ1-5
TGTGCCAGCAGCTTGGGACAGGGAACCGGTCAGCCCCAGCATTTT
CASSLGQGTGQPQHF
>few|TRBV6-5|.|TRBJ2-7
TGTGCCAGCAGTTACTCGAGCGCTTACTCCTACGAGCAGTACTTC
CASSYSSAYSYEQYF
>.|TRBV4-2|TRBD2|TRBJ2-7
TGTGCCAGCAGCCAAAGAGCGGGGGCCTGGGGCGAGCAGTACTTC
CASSQRAGAWGEQYF
>many|TRBV19|.|TRBJ2-2
TGTGCCAGTAATAGTGGTCGGGACGGGCACCGGGAGCTGTTTTTT
CASNSGRDGHRELFF
>few|TRBV5-1|.|TRBJ2-7
TGCGCCAGCAGCTTGCAGTGGGGATCCTACGAGCAGTACTTC
CASSLQWGSYEQYF
>once|TRBV9|.|TRBJ2-3
TGTACCAGCCAGACGGGGGTTGCCGCAGATACGCAGTATTTT
CTSQTGVAADTQYF
>many|TRBV5-5|.|TRBJ1-3
TGTGCCAGCAGCTTGGTTACCGGAAACACCATATATTTT
CASSLVTGNTIYF
>few|TRBV10-3|TRBD1|TRBJ2-1
TGTGCCATCAGCCCCCCGGGGACAGGGGGGAGGGATGAGCAGTTCTTC
CAISPPGTGGRDEQFF
>.|TRBV5-1|TRBD2|TRBJ2-3
TGCGCCAGCACTAGCGGGGGTAAGGCAGATACGCAGTATTTT
CASTSGGKADTQYF
>many|TRBV4-1|TRBD1|TRBJ1-4
TGCGCCAGCAGGCTAAGAACCGGGACAGTTGGTGAAAAACTGTTTTTT
CASRLRTGTVGEKLFF
>few|TRBV29-1|TRBD2|TRBJ2-1
TGCAGCGTCGATGAGGGGACTAGCGGCCGAATCTCCTACAATGAGCAGTTCTTC
CSVDEGTSGRISYNEQFF